This T cell receptor beta chain was obtained from a study of blood T cells in healthy people across ages. This clonotype has just a few counts. Combining a sample-barcoded 5' primer with a J-beta primer mix, a second PCR ran for about 6 to 12 cycles. MiXCR was run by TCRdb on the 5' RACE reads, yielding one entry per CDR3 protein. Of over 600,000 distinct CDR3 sequences in the sample, about 56% were seen once. V was clipped by 0 bases and J by 5 bases, with 16 bases between them. This CDR3 has 16 residues. Germline V gives CDR1 MNHNY, CDR2 SVGAGI (reference sequence). At least 6 micrograms of total RNA were extracted per sample.

This receptor was identified in a man in his forties in good health. This chain uses TRBV6-6 with TRBJ2-5; D call uncertain. Sequencing input: blood. CDR3 sequence reads: CASSYSSFSPRETQYF. CDR3 in DNA: TGTGCCAGCAGTTACTCTAGCTTCTCACCAAGGGAGACCCAGTACTTC.